This TCR beta chain was sequenced for a study of T cell changes during pregnancy in multiple sclerosis. Measured with immunoSEQ multiplex PCR; TCRdb has only the in-frame clones, and not every one. Of over 10,000 clones in the sample, 88% were seen once. Germline CDR1 and CDR2: SGDLS and YYNGEE. V lost 1 base and J lost 7; bases outside the gene matches: 6. CDR3 length: 15 amino acids. This TCR was recovered from a female donor in good health, enrolled as a control in a pregnancy study. Source: CD8+ T cells from peripheral blood mononuclear cells, taken in the second trimester of pregnancy. The rearrangement uses TRBV9 and TRBJ2-1; 9 nucleotides agree with TRBD2. The CDR3 DNA sequence: TGTGCCAGCAGCGTACTAGCGGGACTATCGAATGAGCAGTTCTTC. This sequence encodes CASSVLAGLSNEQFF. Filled out from reference TRBV9 and TRBJ2-1, the complete variable domain reads DSGVTQTPKHLITATGQRVTLRCSPRSGDLSVYWYQQSLDQGLQFLIQYYNGEERAKGNILERFSAQQFPDLHSELNLSSLELGDSALYFCASSVLAGLSNEQFFGPGTRLTVL.